This T cell receptor (beta chain) was captured by sequencing in a study of shared clonotypes between healthy human individuals. At the level of the study: Two women and three men aged 18 to 49 served as donors.

The germline CDR1 and CDR2 sequences are SGHTA and FQGTGA. The CDR3 extends over 14 amino acids. V lost 1 base to trimming and J lost 0 bases, with 3 bases between them. As for this clone: What it recognizes is unknown.

Data came from immunoSEQ multiplex PCR; TCRdb stores just in-frame clones and leaves some out. The sample records nearly 1,000,000 clones, less than 85% being singletons. CD45RA+ naive and CD45RA-negative memory subsets were separated from CD4+ cells. Study outcomes and limitations: Memory subsets generally showed smaller estimated richness than naive subsets did.

The TCR sequence derives from a man between 18 and 29 years old in good health. The sequenced sample consisted of memory CD4+ T cells sorted from blood. Subset specified: CD45RA-negative fraction. The V call is TRBV7-3, the J call TRBJ2-2; D is undetermined. The DNA for the CDR3 is TGTGCCAGCAGCTTAAACGCGAACACCGGGGAGCTGTTTTTT. Protein: CASSLNANTGELFF. Based on the CDR3 plus reference TRBV7-3 and TRBJ2-2, the full variable domain is GAGVSQTPSNKVTEKGKYVELRCDPISGHTALYWYRQSLGQGPEFLIYFQGTGAADDSGLPNDRFFAVRPEGSVSTLKIQRTERGDSAVYLCASSLNANTGELFFGEGSRLTVL.